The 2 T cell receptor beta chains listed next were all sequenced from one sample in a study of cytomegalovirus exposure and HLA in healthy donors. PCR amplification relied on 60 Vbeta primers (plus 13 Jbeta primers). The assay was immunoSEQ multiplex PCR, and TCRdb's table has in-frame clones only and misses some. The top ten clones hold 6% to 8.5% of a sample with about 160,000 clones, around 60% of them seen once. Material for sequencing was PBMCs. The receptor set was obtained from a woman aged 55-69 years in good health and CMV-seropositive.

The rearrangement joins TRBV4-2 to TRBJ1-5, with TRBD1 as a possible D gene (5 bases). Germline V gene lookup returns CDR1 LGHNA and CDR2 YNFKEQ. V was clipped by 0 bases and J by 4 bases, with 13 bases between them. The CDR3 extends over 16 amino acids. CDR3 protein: CASSQEGQGYNQPQHF. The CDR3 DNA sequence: TGTGCCAGCAGCCAAGAAGGTCAGGGATATAATCAGCCCCAGCATTTT.

Written as DNA, the CDR3 is TGTGCCAGCAAAGTGTCCGGGAGCACATATGAGCAGTTCTTC. Translating it yields CASKVSGSTYEQFF. The chain links TRBV2 to TRBJ2-1; a possible D gene is TRBD2 (6 bases). V lost 7 bases to trimming and J lost 8 bases, with 18 bases between them. CDR1 is SNHLY, CDR2 FYNNEI, per germline. The CDR3 consists of 14 residues. Full variable domain (outside the CDR3, taken from reference TRBV2 and TRBJ2-1): EPEVTQTPSHQVTQMGQEVILRCVPISNHLYFYWYRQILGQKVEFLVSFYNNEISEKSEIFDDQFSVERPDGSNFTLKIRSTKLEDSAMYFCASKVSGSTYEQFFGPGTRLTVL.